This T cell receptor beta chain was captured in a study of blood T cell repertoires in COVID-19. Looking at the study overall: Researchers got acute and convalescent COVID-19 samples from the United States, Italy and Spain. T cells, B-cell-depleted T cells, or PBMCs provided the cDNA or gDNA that served as material.

Per the original data handling: By means of reference gene primer amplification, nucleated cell counts were estimated. Only in-frame clones appear in the TCRdb table, and some are missing; sequencing was by immunoSEQ multiplex PCR. Clonal size and the V and J genes are those of that table, whereas D and trimming came from the DNA. Of approximately 110,000 clones in the sample, 82% are singletons; the top ten hold around 8%. The CDR3 runs 15 residues. Trimming cost V 4 bases and J 5 bases; bases outside gene matches: 6. Germline loops: CDR1 SGHNT, CDR2 YYREEE (reference sequence). This receptor was taken from an older man with acute or convalescent COVID-19. V usage is TRBV5-4 and J usage is TRBJ1-6, with 7 bases that match TRBD1. Sequencing input: peripheral blood. For the CDR3, the DNA is TGTGCCAGCAGCCCTAACAGGGGAAATAATTCACCCCTCCACTTT. Its translation: CASSPNRGNNSPLHF.